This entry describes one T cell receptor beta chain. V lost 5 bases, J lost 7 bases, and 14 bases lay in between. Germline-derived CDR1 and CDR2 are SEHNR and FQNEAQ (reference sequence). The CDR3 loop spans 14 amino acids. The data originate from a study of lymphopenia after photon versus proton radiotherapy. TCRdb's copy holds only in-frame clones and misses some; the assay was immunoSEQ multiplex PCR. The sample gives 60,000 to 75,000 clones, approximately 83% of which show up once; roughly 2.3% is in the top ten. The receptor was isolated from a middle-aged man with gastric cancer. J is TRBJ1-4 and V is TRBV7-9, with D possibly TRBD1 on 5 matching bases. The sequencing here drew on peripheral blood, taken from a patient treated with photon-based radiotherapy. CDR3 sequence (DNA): TGTGCCAGCAGCGACCCGGGACTGCCTGAAAAACTGTTTTTT. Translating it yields CASSDPGLPEKLFF. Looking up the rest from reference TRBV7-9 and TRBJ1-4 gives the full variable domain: DTGVSQNPRHKITKRGQNVTFRCDPISEHNRLYWYRQTLGQGPEFLTYFQNEAQLEKSRLLSDRFSAERPKGSFSTLEIQRTEQGDSAMYLCASSDPGLPEKLFFGSGTQLSVL.